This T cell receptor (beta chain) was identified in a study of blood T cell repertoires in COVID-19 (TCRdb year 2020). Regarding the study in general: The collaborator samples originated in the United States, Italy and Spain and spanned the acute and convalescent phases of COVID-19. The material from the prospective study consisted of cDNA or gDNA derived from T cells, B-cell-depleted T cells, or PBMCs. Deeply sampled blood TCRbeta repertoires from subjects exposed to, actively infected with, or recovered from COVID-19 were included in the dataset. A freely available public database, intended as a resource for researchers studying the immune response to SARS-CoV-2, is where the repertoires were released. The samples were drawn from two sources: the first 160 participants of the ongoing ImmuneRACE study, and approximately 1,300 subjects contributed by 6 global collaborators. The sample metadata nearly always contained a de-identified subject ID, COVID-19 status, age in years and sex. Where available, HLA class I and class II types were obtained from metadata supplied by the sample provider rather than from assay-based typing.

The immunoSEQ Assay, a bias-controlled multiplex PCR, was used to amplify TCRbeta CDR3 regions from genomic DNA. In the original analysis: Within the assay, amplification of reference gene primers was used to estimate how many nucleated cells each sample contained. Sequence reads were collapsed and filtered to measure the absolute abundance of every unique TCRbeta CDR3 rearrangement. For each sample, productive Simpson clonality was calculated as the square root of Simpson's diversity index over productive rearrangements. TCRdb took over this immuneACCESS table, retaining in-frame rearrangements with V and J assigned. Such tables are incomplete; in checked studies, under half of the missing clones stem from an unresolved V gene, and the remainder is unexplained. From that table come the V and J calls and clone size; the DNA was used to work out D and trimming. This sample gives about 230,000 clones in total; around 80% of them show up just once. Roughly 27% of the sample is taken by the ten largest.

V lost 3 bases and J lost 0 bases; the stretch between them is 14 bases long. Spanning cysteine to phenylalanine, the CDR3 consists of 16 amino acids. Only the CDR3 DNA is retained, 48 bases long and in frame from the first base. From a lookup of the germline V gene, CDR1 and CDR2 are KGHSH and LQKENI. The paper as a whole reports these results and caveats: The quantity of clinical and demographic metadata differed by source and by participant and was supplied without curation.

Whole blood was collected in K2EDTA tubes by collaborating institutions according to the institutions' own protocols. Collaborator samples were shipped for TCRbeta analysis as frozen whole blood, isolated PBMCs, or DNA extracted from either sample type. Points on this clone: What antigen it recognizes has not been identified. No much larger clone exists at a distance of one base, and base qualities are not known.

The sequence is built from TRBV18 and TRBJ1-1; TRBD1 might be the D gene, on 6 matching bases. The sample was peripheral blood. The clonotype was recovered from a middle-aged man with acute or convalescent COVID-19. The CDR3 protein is CASSPNLAGVNTEAFF. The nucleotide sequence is TGTGCCAGCTCACCTAATCTGGCAGGGGTGAACACTGAAGCTTTCTTT.